This T cell receptor (beta chain) was sequenced in a study of cytomegalovirus exposure and HLA in healthy donors. Study conclusions and caveats: An analysis was carried out later, and it reportedly showed fewer N-insertions in an Asian-associated ancestry cluster than the approximately 700-donor mean. Productive rates of about 87% or about 30% were seen for most TCR beta V segments in an earlier analysis.

The PCR made use of 60 Vbeta and 13 Jbeta primers. Profiled with immunoSEQ multiplex PCR; TCRdb holds only in-frame clones, not every one. The data show around 82,000 clones, with around 79% seen just once and around 5.8% held by the top ten. Per the germline V gene, CDR1 is SGHTA and CDR2 is FQGNSA. V was cut by 2 bases and J by 9 bases, with 11 bases left in between. CDR3 length equals 14 residues. Comment on this clone: The target antigen is unknown.

The specimen was PBMCs. This rearrangement joins TRBV7-2 to TRBJ1-6, with a possible D match to TRBD1 (5 bases). The clonotype originates from a male donor in good health and CMV-seropositive. The CDR3 DNA follows: TGTGCCAGCAGCTTAAGACAGATGGCTTCACCCCTCCACTTT. Residues: CASSLRQMASPLHF.